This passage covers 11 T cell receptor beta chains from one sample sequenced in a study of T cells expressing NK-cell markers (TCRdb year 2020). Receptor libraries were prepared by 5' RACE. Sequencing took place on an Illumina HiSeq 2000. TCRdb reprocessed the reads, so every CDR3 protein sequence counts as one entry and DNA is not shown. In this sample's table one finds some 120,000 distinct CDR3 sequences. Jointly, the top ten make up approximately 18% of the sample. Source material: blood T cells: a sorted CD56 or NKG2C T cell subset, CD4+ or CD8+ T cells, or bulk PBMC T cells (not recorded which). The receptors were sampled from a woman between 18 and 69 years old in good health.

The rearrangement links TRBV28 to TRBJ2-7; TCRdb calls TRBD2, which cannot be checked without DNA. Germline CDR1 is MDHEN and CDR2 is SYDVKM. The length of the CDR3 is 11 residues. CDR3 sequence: CASSFRGEQYF.

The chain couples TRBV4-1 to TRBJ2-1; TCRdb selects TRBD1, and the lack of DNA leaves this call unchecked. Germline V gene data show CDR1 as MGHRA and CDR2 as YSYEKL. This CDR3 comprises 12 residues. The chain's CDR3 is CASGDTYNEQFF.

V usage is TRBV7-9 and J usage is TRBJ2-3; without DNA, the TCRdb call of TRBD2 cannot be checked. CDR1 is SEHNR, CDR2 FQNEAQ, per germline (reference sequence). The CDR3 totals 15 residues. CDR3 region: CASSQLAGGPDTQYF.

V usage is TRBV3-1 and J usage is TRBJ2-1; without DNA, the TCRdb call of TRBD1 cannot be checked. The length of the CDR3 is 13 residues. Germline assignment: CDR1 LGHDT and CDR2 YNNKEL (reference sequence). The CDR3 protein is CASSPGGPAEQFF.

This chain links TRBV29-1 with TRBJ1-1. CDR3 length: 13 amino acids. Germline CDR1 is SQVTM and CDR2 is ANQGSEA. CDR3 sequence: CSVERGMNTEAFF.

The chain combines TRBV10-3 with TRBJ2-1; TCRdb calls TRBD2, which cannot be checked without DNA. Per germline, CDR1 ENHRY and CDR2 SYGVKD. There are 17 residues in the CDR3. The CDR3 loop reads CAISESVGAGAPGEQFF.

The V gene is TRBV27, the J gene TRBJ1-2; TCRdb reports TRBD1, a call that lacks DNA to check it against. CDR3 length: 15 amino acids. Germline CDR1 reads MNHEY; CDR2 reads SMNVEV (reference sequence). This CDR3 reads CASSLDATGHYGYTF.

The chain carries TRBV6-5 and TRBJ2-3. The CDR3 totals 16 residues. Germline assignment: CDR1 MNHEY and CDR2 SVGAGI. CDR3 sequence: CASSYQPSPSTDTQYF.

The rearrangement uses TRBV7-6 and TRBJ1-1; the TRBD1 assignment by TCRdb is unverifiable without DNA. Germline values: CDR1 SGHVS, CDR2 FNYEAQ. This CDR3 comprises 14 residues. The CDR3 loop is CASSLAGENTEAFF.

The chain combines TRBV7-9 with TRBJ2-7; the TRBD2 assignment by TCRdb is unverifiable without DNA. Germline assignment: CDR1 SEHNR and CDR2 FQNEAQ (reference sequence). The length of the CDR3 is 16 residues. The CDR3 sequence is CASTGLAAPLPYEQYF.

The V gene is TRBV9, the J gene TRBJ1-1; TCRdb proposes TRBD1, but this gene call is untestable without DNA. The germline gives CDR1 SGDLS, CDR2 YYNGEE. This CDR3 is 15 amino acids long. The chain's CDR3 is CASSPRDSMNTEAFF. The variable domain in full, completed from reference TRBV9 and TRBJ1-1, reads DSGVTQTPKHLITATGQRVTLRCSPRSGDLSVYWYQQSLDQGLQFLIQYYNGEERAKGNILERFSAQQFPDLHSELNLSSLELGDSALYFCASSPRDSMNTEAFFGQGTRLTVV.